Listed below are T cell receptor beta chains from one sample, sequenced in a study of beta chain features in type 1 diabetes. Sequencing used immunoSEQ multiplex PCR; TCRdb keeps in-frame clones, though not all of them. The data hold tens of thousands of clones, with roughly two fifths observed a single time. The sequencing input was Tregs from blood. Source of these receptors: a man aged 25 to 45 with type 1 diabetes. Each CDR3 is given with its conserved first and last residue. A D gene is named only where the DNA matches it firmly. Clone size is stated in some rows and not others, as once, few, many or a class when expanded.

J gene	D gene	clone size	V gene	CDR3 protein	CDR3 DNA
TRBJ1-1	-	few	TRBV7-2	CASSSQEGTEAFF	TGTGCCAGCAGCTCCCAGGAGGGGACTGAAGCTTTCTTT
TRBJ2-7	TRBD1	-	TRBV7-6	CASSLAPGQGVGSEQYF	TGTGCCAGCAGCTTAGCCCCCGGACAGGGGGTGGGGTCCGAGCAGTACTTC
TRBJ2-1	-	once	TRBV5-5	CASSLDGYLEQFF	TGTGCCAGCAGCTTGGACGGTTATCTTGAGCAGTTCTTC
TRBJ2-3	-	once	TRBV6-5	CASRTKGTDTQYF	TGTGCCAGCAGAACTAAGGGCACAGATACGCAGTATTTT
TRBJ1-2	-	few	TRBV2	CASSGRLRGEGYTF	TGTGCCAGCAGTGGCCGACTCCGTGGGGAGGGCTACACCTTC
TRBJ1-1	-	few	TRBV28	CASSSSLDTEAFF	TGTGCCAGCAGTTCCAGTTTGGACACTGAAGCTTTCTTT
TRBJ1-1	TRBD1	-	TRBV29-1	CSVDSSGQGWAEAFF	TGCAGCGTTGATAGTTCGGGACAGGGGTGGGCTGAAGCTTTCTTT
TRBJ2-7	-	-	TRBV7-2	CASSWGGGRDEQYF	TGTGCCAGCAGCTGGGGAGGGGGTCGGGACGAGCAGTACTTC
TRBJ1-1	-	-	TRBV11-2	CASSAGHTAFF	TGTGCCAGCAGCGCTGGACATACCGCTTTCTTT
TRBJ2-1	-	-	TRBV5-1	CASSPGTRNNEQFF	TGCGCCAGCAGCCCCGGGACTCGGAACAATGAGCAGTTCTTC
TRBJ2-2	-	-	TRBV28	CASGTGWELFF	TGTGCCAGCGGAACAGGGTGGGAGCTGTTTTTT
TRBJ1-1	-	-	TRBV18	CASLQGANTEAFF	TGTGCCAGCTTACAGGGAGCAAACACTGAAGCTTTCTTT
TRBJ2-6	-	-	TRBV7-9	CASRASGANVLTF	TGTGCCAGCAGGGCCTCTGGGGCCAACGTCCTGACTTTC
TRBJ2-1	TRBD2	-	TRBV19	CASSWREAGDEQFF	TGTGCCAGTAGTTGGCGGGAGGCCGGGGATGAGCAGTTCTTC
TRBJ1-2	-	-	TRBV28	CASILKGGYGYTF	TGTGCCAGCATCCTAAAAGGGGGCTATGGCTACACCTTC
TRBJ1-1	-	-	TRBV28	CASSSAGGHNTEAFF	TGTGCCAGCAGTTCAGCTGGGGGCCATAACACTGAAGCTTTCTTT
TRBJ2-5	TRBD1	-	TRBV9	CASSAPGTGRETQYF	TGTGCCAGCAGCGCTCCCGGGACAGGGAGGGAGACCCAGTACTTC
TRBJ2-1	TRBD1	few	TRBV10-3	CATRSQGAFEQFF	TGTGCCACCCGCTCACAGGGGGCGTTTGAGCAGTTCTTC
TRBJ2-7	TRBD1	few	TRBV28	CASRGQGSKSYEQYF	TGTGCCAGCAGGGGACAGGGTTCTAAGTCCTACGAGCAGTACTTC
TRBJ2-1	-	-	TRBV7-3	CASSLTGDHYNEQFF	TGTGCCAGCAGCCTGACAGGCGATCATTACAATGAGCAGTTCTTC
TRBJ2-7	TRBD2	-	TRBV6-5	CASQKSGSNEQYF	TGTGCCAGCCAGAAAAGCGGGAGTAACGAGCAGTACTTC
TRBJ2-5	TRBD1	-	TRBV6-5	CASSRSGGAKTQYF	TGTGCCAGCAGTCGTTCAGGGGGCGCAAAGACCCAGTACTTC
TRBJ2-1	-	-	TRBV15	CATSKRAGVSQNEQFF	TGTGCCACCAGTAAACGGGCAGGGGTATCTCAAAATGAGCAGTTCTTC
TRBJ2-5	-	-	TRBV18	CASSPQDKETQYF	TGTGCCAGCTCACCGCAGGACAAAGAGACCCAGTACTTC
TRBJ2-2	TRBD1	-	TRBV18	CASSPGTGDTGELFF	TGTGCCAGCTCACCTGGGACAGGGGACACCGGGGAGCTGTTTTTT
TRBJ2-5	TRBD1	-	TRBV5-1	CASSPGTARTETQYF	TGCGCCAGCAGCCCCGGGACAGCCCGTACCGAGACCCAGTACTTC
TRBJ1-5	TRBD1	few	TRBV6-6	CASRRGTESGNQPQHF	TGTGCCAGCAGGAGAGGGACAGAGAGTGGCAATCAGCCCCAGCATTTT
TRBJ2-2	-	-	TRBV27	CASSRVTGELFF	TGTGCCAGCAGCCGGGTGACCGGGGAGCTGTTTTTT
TRBJ2-2	TRBD2	few	TRBV7-3	CASSTKPSGAGELFF	TGTGCCAGCAGCACAAAACCGAGCGGGGCCGGGGAGCTGTTTTTT
TRBJ2-1	TRBD2	-	TRBV7-9	CASSFGGAGEQFF	TGTGCCAGCAGCTTCGGGGGGGCGGGTGAGCAGTTCTTC
TRBJ1-1	-	-	TRBV7-8	CASSSYRVNTEAFF	TGTGCCAGCAGCTCATACAGGGTTAACACTGAAGCTTTCTTT
TRBJ2-7	TRBD1	-	TRBV11-1	CASSFGTGNYEQYF	TGTGCCAGCAGCTTCGGGACAGGGAACTACGAGCAGTACTTC
TRBJ1-1	TRBD1	few	TRBV28	CASRRGQGSFEAFF	TGTGCCAGCAGACGCGGACAGGGAAGCTTTGAAGCTTTCTTT
TRBJ2-7	-	-	TRBV6-6	CASSRQETYEQYF	TGTGCCAGCAGTCGACAGGAAACCTACGAGCAGTACTTC
TRBJ2-7	-	-	TRBV6-6	CASSYGVQDYEQYF	TGTGCCAGCAGTTACGGGGTTCAGGACTACGAGCAGTACTTC
TRBJ1-2	TRBD1	-	TRBV14	CASSPSPGQGYGYTF	TGTGCCAGCAGCCCAAGTCCGGGACAGGGCTATGGCTACACCTTC
TRBJ2-1	TRBD2	few	TRBV9	CASSVGGRGYNEQFF	TGTGCCAGCAGCGTAGGCGGGAGAGGGTACAATGAGCAGTTCTTC
TRBJ1-5	-	-	TRBV18	CASSEYNQPQHF	TGTGCCAGCTCGGAGTACAATCAGCCCCAGCATTTT
TRBJ2-1	-	-	TRBV2	CASSGPDNEQFF	TGTGCCAGCAGTGGCCCGGACAATGAGCAGTTCTTC
TRBJ2-1	TRBD1	-	TRBV5-5	CASSSSTGYYQQFF	TGTGCCAGCAGCTCCTCGACAGGGTATTATCAGCAGTTCTTC
TRBJ2-2	TRBD1	-	TRBV28	CASSDRGLPNTGELFF	TGTGCCAGCTCGGACAGGGGGCTCCCGAACACCGGGGAGCTGTTTTTT
TRBJ2-5	-	few	TRBV6-6	CASKLEETQYF	TGTGCCAGCAAACTAGAAGAGACCCAGTACTTC
TRBJ1-1	TRBD1	-	TRBV28	CASSSTGGLDEAFF	TGTGCCAGCAGTTCCACAGGGGGGTTGGATGAAGCTTTCTTT
TRBJ2-7	TRBD2	-	TRBV7-2	CASSFRDSTSGRGYEQYF	TGTGCCAGCAGCTTCCGGGACAGTACTAGCGGGAGGGGTTACGAGCAGTACTTC
TRBJ2-1	TRBD2	-	TRBV7-2	CASSLARITSGSRYEQFF	TGTGCCAGCAGCTTAGCTCGTATTACTAGCGGGAGTAGGTATGAGCAGTTCTTC
TRBJ2-1	-	once	TRBV6-1	CASSTTEGSYNEQFF	TGTGCCAGCAGTACGACTGAGGGCTCCTACAATGAGCAGTTCTTC
TRBJ2-7	-	few	TRBV12-5	CASSKIPAGPYEQYF	TGTGCTAGCAGTAAAATTCCCGCGGGTCCCTACGAGCAGTACTTC
TRBJ2-1	TRBD2	few	TRBV28	CASSSAGSVYEQFF	TGTGCCAGCAGTTCAGCGGGATCTGTTTATGAGCAGTTCTTC
TRBJ2-7	-	-	TRBV7-9	CASSLDNRRSYEQYF	TGTGCCAGCAGCTTAGACAACAGGCGCTCCTACGAGCAGTACTTC
TRBJ2-7	-	-	TRBV28	CASIGDSYSYEQYF	TGTGCCAGCATTGGCGACAGCTACTCCTACGAGCAGTACTTC
TRBJ2-7	-	-	TRBV9	CASSAERGSGEQYF	TGTGCCAGCAGCGCTGAGAGAGGGTCTGGCGAGCAGTACTTC